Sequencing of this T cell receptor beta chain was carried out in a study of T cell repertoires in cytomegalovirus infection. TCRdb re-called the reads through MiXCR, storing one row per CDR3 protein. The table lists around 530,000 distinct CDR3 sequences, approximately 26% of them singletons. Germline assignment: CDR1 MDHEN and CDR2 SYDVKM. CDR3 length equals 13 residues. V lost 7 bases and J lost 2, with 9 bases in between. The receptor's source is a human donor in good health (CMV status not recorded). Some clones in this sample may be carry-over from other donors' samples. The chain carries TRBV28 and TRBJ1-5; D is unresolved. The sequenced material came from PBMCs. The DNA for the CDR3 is TGTGCCAGCATCATCGACGGCAATCAGCCCCAGCATTTT. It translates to CASIIDGNQPQHF. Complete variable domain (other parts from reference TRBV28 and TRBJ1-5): DVKVTQSSRYLVKRTGEKVFLECVQDMDHENMFWYRQDPGLGLRLIYFSYDVKMKEKGDIPEGYSVSREKKERFSLILESASTNQTSMYLCASIIDGNQPQHFGDGTRLSIL.